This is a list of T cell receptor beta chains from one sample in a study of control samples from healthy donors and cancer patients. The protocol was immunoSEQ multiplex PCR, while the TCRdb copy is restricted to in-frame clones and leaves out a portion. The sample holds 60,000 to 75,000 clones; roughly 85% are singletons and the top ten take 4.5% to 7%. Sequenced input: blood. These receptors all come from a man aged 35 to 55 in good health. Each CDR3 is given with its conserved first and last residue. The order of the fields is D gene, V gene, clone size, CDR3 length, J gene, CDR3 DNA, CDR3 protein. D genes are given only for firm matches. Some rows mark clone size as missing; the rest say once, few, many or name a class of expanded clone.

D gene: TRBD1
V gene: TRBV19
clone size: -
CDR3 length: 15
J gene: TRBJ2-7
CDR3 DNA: TGTGCCAGTAGTGAGGGGGACAGGGAAATCGACGAGCAGTACTTC
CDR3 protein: CASSEGDREIDEQYF

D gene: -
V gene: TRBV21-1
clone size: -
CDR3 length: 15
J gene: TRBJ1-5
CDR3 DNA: TGTGCCAGCAGCAAAGCGGGCTTTAGCAATCAGCCCCAGCATTTT
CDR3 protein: CASSKAGFSNQPQHF

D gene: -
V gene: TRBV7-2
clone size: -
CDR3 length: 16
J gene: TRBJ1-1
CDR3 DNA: TGTGCCAGCAGCTTAGGAGGCGGCGGAAGGAACACTGAAGCTTTCTTT
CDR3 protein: CASSLGGGGRNTEAFF

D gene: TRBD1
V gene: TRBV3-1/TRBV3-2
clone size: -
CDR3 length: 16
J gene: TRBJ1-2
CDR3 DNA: TGTGCCAGCAGCCACAAATCCGAGGAGGGGGCGGGCGGCTACACCTTC
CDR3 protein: CASSHKSEEGAGGYTF

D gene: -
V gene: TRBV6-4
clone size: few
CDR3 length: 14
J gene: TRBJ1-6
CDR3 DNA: TGTGCCAGCAGGGCAGGGGATCGGAATTCACCCCTCCACTTT
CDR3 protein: CASRAGDRNSPLHF

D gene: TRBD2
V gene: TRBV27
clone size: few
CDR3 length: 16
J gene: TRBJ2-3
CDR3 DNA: TGTGCCAGCAGTCCCCGGGAGGGGGGCGGGTTATATACGCAGTATTTT
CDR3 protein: CASSPREGGGLYTQYF

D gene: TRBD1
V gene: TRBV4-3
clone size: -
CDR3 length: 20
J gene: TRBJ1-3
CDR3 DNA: TGCGCCAGCAGCCAAGACCTCGGGAGGGGGCCCGAACGCTCTGGAAACACCATATATTTT
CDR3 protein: CASSQDLGRGPERSGNTIYF

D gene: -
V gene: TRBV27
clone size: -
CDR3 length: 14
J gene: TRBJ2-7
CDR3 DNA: TGTGCCAGCAGCCGGACGGTCTATACCTACGAGCAGTACTTC
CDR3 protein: CASSRTVYTYEQYF

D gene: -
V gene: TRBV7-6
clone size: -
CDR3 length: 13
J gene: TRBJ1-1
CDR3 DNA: TGTGCCAGCAGCTTAGGGCAGAACACTGAAGCTTTCTTT
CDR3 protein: CASSLGQNTEAFF

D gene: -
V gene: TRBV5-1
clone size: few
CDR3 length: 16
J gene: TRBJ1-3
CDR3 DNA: TGCGCCAGCAGCCCCTGGGACCCGACGGCAGGAAACACCATATATTTT
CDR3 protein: CASSPWDPTAGNTIYF

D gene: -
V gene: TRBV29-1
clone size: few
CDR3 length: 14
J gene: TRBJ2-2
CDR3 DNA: TGCAGCGTACGTGGCCTCGCGAACACCGGGGAGCTGTTTTTT
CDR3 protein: CSVRGLANTGELFF

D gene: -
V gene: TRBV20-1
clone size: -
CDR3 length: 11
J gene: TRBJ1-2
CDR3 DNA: TGCAGTGCTAATGAGGGATATGGCTACACCTTC
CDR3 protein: CSANEGYGYTF

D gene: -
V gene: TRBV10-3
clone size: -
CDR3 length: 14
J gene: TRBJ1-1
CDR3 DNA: TGTGCCATCAGTGAGTCACCGGAGAACACTGAAGCTTTCTTT
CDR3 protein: CAISESPENTEAFF

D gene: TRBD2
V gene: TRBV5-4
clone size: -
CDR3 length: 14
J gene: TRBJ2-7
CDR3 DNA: TGTGCCACCACTTGGGCGGGAGGCCCCATTGAGCAGTACTTC
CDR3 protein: CATTWAGGPIEQYF

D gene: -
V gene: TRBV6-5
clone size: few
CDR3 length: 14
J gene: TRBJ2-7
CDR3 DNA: TGTGCCAGCAGTTACTCCGGGTTTGCCAACGAGCAGTACTTC
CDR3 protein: CASSYSGFANEQYF

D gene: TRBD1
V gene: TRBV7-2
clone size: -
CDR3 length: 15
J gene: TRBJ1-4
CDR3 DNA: TGTGCCAGCAGCTCCCGACAGGGGTCTAATGAAAAACTGTTTTTT
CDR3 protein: CASSSRQGSNEKLFF

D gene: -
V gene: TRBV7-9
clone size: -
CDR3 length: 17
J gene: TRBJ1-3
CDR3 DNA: TGTGCCAGCAGCTTAGGTGAACCGGGATTCTCTGGAAACACCATATATTTT
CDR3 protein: CASSLGEPGFSGNTIYF

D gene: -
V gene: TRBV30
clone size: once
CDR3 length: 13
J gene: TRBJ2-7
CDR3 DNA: TGTGCCTGGTCTCCGGGAATCTCCTACGAGCAGTACTTC
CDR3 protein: CAWSPGISYEQYF

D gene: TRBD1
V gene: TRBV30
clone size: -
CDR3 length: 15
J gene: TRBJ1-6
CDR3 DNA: TGTGCCTGGAGGGGCCGGGACAGGGACATTTCACCCCTCCACTTT
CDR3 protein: CAWRGRDRDISPLHF

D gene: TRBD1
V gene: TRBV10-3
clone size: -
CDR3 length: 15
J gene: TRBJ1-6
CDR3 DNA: TGTGCCATCAGTGAAGGGACAGGGGGCGATTCACCCCTCCACTTT
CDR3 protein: CAISEGTGGDSPLHF

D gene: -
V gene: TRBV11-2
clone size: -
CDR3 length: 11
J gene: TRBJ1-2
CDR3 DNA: TGTGCCAGCAGCTTAGTCGGAGACTACACCTTC
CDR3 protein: CASSLVGDYTF

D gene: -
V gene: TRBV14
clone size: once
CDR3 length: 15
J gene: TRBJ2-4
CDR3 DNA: TGTGCCAGCAGCCAAGCGCCTTCAGCCAAAAACATTCAGTACTTC
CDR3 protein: CASSQAPSAKNIQYF